This TCR beta chain was retrieved from a study of PD-L1 blockade in urothelial cancer. Study summary: The patients' atezolizumab therapy, 1,200 mg intravenously every 3 weeks, started at some point between 2013 and 2014. A median roughly 150,000 T cells were found in blood samples.

Time point denoted: pretreatment peripheral blood. Patients had locally advanced or metastatic urothelial carcinoma. Spiked synthetic TCR analogs estimated absolute template abundance per PCR. The data were produced by immunoSEQ multiplex PCR, yet TCRdb's version contains in-frame clones alone and is incomplete. Of some 71,000 clones detected, 70% to 90% appear once; the ten largest clones hold roughly 6.6%. V lost 8 bases, J lost 8 bases, and 13 bases lay in between. Germline values: CDR1 MDHEN, CDR2 SYDVKM. This CDR3 spans 12 amino acids. This chain connects TRBV28 to TRBJ1-3; tentative D call: TRBD1 (5 bases). The specimen was PBMCs, collected around atezolizumab (anti-PD-L1) treatment. This receptor was taken from a man aged 40-49 years with urothelial cancer. The DNA for the CDR3 is TGTGCCAGCGAGGACATCACCGACACCATATATTTT. As protein: CASEDITDTIYF.